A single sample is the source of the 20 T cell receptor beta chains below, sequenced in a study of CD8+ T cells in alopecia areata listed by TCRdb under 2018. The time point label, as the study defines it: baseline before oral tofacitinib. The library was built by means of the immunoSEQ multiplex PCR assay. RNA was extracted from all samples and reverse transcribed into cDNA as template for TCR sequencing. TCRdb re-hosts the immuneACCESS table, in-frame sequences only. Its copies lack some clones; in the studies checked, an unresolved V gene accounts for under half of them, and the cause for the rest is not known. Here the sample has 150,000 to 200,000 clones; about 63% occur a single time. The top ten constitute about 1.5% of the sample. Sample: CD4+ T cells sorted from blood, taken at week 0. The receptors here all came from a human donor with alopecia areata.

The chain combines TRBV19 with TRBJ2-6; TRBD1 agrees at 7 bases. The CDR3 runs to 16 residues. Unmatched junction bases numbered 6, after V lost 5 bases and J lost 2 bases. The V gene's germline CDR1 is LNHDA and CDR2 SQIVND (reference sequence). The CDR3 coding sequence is TGTGCCAGTAGTCAACGGACAGGTACTGGGGCCAACGTCCTGACTTTC. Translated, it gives CASSQRTGTGANVLTF.

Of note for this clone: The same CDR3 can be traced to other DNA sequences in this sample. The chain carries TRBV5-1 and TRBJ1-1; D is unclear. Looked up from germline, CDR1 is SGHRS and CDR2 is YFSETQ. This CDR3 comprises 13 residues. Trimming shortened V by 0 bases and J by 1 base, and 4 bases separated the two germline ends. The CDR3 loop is CASSLAENTEAFF. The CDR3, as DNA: TGCGCCAGCAGCTTGGCGGAGAACACTGAAGCTTTCTTT.

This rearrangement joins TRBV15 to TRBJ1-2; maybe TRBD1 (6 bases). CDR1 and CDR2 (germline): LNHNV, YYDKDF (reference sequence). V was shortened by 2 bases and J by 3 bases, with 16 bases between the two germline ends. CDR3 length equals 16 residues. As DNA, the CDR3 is TGTGCCACCAGCAGACCCTACCGACAGGCAGACTATGGCTACACCTTC. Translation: CATSRPYRQADYGYTF. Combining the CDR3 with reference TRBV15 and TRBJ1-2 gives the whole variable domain DAMVIQNPRYQVTQFGKPVTLSCSQTLNHNVMYWYQQKSSQAPKLLFHYYDKDFNNEADTPDNFQSRRPNTSFCFLDIRSPGLGDTAMYLCATSRPYRQADYGYTFGSGTRLTVV.

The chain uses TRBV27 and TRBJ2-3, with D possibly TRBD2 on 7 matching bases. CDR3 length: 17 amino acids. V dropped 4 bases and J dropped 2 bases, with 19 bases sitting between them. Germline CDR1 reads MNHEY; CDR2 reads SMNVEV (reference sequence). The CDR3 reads CASSSPTLRGHTDTQYF. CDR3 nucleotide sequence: TGTGCCAGCAGTTCTCCCACTTTGCGGGGGCACACAGATACGCAGTATTTT.

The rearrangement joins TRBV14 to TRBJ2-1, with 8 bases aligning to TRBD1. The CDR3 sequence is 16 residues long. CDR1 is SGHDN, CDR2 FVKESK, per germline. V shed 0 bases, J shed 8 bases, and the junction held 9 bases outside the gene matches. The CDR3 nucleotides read TGTGCCAGCAGCCAAGATAGACAGGGGCTAAGGGATGAGCAGTTCTTC. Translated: CASSQDRQGLRDEQFF.

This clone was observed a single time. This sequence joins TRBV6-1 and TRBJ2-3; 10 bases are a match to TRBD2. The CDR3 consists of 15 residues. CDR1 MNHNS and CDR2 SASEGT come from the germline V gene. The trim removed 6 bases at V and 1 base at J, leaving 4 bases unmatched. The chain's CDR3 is CASRKTSGGTDTQYF. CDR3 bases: TGTGCCAGCAGAAAAACTAGCGGGGGCACAGATACGCAGTATTTT.

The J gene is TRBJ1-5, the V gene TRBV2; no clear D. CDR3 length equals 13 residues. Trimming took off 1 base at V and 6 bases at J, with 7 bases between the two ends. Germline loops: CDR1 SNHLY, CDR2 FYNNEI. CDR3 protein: CASSEGWSQPQHF. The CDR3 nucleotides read TGTGCCAGCAGTGAAGGGTGGAGTCAGCCCCAGCATTTT.

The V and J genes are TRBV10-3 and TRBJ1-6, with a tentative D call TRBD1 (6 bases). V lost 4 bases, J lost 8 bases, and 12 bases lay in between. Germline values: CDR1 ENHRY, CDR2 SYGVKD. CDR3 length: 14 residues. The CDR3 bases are TGTGCCATCAGTGGACAGGATAGGCATTCACCCCTCCACTTT. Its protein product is CAISGQDRHSPLHF.

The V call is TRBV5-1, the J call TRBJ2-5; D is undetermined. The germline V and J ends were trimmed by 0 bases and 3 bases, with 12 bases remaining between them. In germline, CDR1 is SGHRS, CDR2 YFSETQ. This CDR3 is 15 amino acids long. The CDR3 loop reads CASSLDPAVKETQYF. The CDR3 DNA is TGCGCCAGCAGCTTGGATCCAGCTGTCAAAGAGACCCAGTACTTC.

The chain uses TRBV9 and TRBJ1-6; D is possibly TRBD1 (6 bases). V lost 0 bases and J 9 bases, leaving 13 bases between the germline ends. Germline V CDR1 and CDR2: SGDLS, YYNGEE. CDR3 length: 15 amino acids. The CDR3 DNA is TGTGCCAGCAGCGTAGACGGGACACTTATTTCACCCCTCCACTTT. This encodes CASSVDGTLISPLHF.

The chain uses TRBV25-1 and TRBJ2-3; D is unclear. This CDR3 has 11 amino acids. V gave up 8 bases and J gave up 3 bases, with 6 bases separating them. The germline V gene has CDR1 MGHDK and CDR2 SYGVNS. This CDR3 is CASGQTDTQYF. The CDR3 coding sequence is TGTGCCAGCGGCCAAACAGATACGCAGTATTTT.

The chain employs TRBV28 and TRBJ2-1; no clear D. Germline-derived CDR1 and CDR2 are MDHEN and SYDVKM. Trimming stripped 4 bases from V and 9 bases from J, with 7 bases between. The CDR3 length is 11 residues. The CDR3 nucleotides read TGTGCCAGCAGTTCTAGGCCTGAGCAGTTCTTC. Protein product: CASSSRPEQFF.

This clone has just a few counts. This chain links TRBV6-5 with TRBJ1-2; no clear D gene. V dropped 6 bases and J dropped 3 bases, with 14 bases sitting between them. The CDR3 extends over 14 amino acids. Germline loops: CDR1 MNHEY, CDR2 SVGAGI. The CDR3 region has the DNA TGTGCCAGCAGCTTCGAACGTGGTGACTATGGCTACACCTTC. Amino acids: CASSFERGDYGYTF.

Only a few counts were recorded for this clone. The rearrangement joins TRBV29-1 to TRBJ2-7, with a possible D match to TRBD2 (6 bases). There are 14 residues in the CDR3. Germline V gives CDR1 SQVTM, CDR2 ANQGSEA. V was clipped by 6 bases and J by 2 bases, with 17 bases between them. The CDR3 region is CSVTWGLDPYEQYF. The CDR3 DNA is TGCAGCGTCACTTGGGGACTGGACCCCTACGAGCAGTACTTC.

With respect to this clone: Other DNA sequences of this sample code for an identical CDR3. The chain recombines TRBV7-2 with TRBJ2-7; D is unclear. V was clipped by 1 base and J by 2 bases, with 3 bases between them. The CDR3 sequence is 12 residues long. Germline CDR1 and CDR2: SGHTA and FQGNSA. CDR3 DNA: TGTGCCAGCAGCTTAGACACCTACGAGCAGTACTTC. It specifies CASSLDTYEQYF.

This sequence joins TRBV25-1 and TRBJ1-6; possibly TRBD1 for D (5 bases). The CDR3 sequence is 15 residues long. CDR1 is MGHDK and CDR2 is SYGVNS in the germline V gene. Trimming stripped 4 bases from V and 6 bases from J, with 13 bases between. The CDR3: CASSGSRGSNSPLHF. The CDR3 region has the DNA TGTGCCAGCAGTGGGTCCCGGGGCAGTAATTCACCCCTCCACTTT.

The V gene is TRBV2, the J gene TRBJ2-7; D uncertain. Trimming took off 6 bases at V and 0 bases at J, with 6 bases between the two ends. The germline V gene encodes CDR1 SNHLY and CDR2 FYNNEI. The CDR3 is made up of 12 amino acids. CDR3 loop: CASSGISYEQYF. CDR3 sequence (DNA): TGTGCCAGCAGCGGCATCTCCTACGAGCAGTACTTC.

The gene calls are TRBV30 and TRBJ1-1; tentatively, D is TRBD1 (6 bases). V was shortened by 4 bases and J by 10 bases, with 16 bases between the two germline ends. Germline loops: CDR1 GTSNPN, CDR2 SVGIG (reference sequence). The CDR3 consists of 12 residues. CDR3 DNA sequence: TGTGCCTGGATAGTTGTCGGACAGCGAGCTTTCTTT. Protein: CAWIVVGQRAFF.

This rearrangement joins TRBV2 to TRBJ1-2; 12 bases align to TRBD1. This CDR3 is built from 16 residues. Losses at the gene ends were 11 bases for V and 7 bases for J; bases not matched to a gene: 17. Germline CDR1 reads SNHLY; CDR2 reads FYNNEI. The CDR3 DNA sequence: TGTGCCGAGGCAGTTCCTGTAGGGACAGGGGGCTTTGGCTACACCTTC. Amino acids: CAEAVPVGTGGFGYTF.

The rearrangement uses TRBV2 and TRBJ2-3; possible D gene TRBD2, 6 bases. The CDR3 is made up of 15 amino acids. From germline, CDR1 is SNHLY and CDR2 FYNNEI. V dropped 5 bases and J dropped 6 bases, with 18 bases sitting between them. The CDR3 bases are TGTGCCAGCAGTCAGAGTTTGGGAGGAGTGGATACGCAGTATTTT. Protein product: CASSQSLGGVDTQYF.